This TCR beta chain emerged from a study of blood T cells in healthy people across ages. Findings of the study overall: In the absence of known donor CMV status, changes in expanded clonotypes were possibly confounded. A greater number of naive CD4+ cells and higher diversity distinguished long-lived donors from aged donors.

On this clonotype itself: Its target is unknown.

Deletions cut 7 bases from V and 13 bases from J, with 11 bases between. The germline V gene has CDR1 SNHLY and CDR2 FYNNEI. This CDR3 contains 10 residues. Together with a sample-barcoded 5' primer, a J-beta primer mix was included in a second PCR lasting about 6 to 11 cycles. TCRdb redid the calling of the 5' RACE reads with MiXCR, one entry per CDR3 protein. This table holds some 1.5 million distinct CDR3 sequences, roughly 27% found once. This TCR derives from a woman in her twenties or thirties in good health. Sequencing was done on a sample of blood. The chain couples TRBV2 to TRBJ2-1; D not certain. The CDR3 DNA reads as TGTGCCAGCAAAGAAGAGCTCCAGTTCTTC. Protein sequence: CASKEELQFF.